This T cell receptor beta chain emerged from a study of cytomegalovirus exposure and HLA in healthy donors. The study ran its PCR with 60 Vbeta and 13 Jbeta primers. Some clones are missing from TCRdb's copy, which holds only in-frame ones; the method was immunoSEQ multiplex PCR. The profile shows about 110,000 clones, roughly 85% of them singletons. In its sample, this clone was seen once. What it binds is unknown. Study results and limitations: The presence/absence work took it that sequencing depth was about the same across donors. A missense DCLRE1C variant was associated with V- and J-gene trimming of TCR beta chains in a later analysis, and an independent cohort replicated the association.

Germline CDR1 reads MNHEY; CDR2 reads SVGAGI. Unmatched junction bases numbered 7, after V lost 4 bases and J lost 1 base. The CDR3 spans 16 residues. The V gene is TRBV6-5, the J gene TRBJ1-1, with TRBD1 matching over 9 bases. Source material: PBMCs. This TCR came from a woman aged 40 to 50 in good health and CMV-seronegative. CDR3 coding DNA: TGTGCCAGCAGTTCCAACAGGGGGCTGGGGAACACTGAAGCTTTCTTT. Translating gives CASSSNRGLGNTEAFF.